This entry lists 30 T cell receptor beta chains sequenced from one sample in a study of blood T cell repertoires in COVID-19. Repertoires were generated with immunoSEQ multiplex PCR, while TCRdb's copy carries only in-frame clones and drops some. The sample has about 180,000 clones; 80% to 90% are singletons. Material for sequencing was peripheral blood. These receptor sequences come from a woman older than 75 with COVID-19, enrolled during active disease.

The J gene is TRBJ2-7, the V gene TRBV9, with D unresolved. V was shortened by 0 bases and J by 0 bases, with 16 bases between the two germline ends. The V gene's germline CDR1 is SGDLS and CDR2 YYNGEE. CDR3 length: 17 amino acids. The CDR3 coding sequence is TGTGCCAGCAGCGTAGACGCCCGGTCACTTAGCTCCTACGAGCAGTACTTC. Its translation: CASSVDARSLSSYEQYF.

CDR3 DNA: TGCGCCAGCAGGCATGGGACAGGTTATTCTACCGGGGAGCTGTTTTTT. Translation gives CASRHGTGYSTGELFF. The chain has TRBV5-1 and TRBJ2-2, with TRBD1 matching 8 bases. Germline CDR1 and CDR2: SGHRS and YFSETQ. This CDR3 has 16 amino acids. V was pared by 5 bases and J by 5 bases, with 11 bases of the junction left unmatched.

Here the CDR3 reads CASSPRTGRGGELFF. CDR3 bases: TGTGCCAGCAGCCCCCGGACAGGACGGGGCGGGGAGCTGTTTTTT. This chain connects TRBV3-1 (or the pseudogene TRBV3-2) to TRBJ2-2; 7 nucleotides match TRBD1. V lost 4 bases, J lost 7 bases, and 9 bases stayed unmatched. The CDR3 totals 15 residues. The germline V gene encodes CDR1 LGHDT and CDR2 YNNKEL (reference sequence).

The chain links TRBV7-9 to TRBJ2-1; D may be TRBD1 (6 bases). Between the trimmed V and J ends, which lost 7 bases and 4 bases, there was a span of 14 bases. CDR3 size: 14 residues. Germline lookup yields CDR1 SEHNR and CDR2 FQNEAQ (reference sequence). The CDR3 loop is CASNGWGLYNEQFF. CDR3 in DNA: TGTGCCAGCAACGGATGGGGGCTATACAATGAGCAGTTCTTC.

This chain connects TRBV28 to TRBJ2-3; TRBD2 matches 8 bases. The CDR3 covers 17 residues. V dropped 2 bases and J dropped 6; count of bases not matched to a gene: 13. Germline CDR1 reads MDHEN; CDR2 reads SYDVKM. CDR3 DNA: TGTGCCAGCAGTTTAGTCGCGGCGGGAGGTGGGTTGGATACGCAGTATTTT. Translation gives CASSLVAAGGGLDTQYF.

The chain combines TRBV6-2 or TRBV6-3 with TRBJ1-2, with 7 bases that match TRBD1. Germline values: CDR1 MNHEY, CDR2 SVGEGT. V was clipped by 4 bases and J by 4 bases; unmatched bases: 0. The CDR3 has 12 amino acids. The DNA for the CDR3 is TGTGCCAGCAGTTCAGGGGGCTATGGCTACACCTTC. This sequence encodes CASSSGGYGYTF.

This chain uses TRBV28 with TRBJ1-6; possibly TRBD1 for D (5 bases). Per germline, CDR1 MDHEN and CDR2 SYDVKM. The CDR3 loop spans 20 amino acids. The V end lost 3 bases, the J end lost 7 bases, and 28 bases lay between the germline ends. The CDR3 loop is CASSFLVMLGGGLLNSPLHF. For the CDR3, the DNA is TGTGCCAGCAGTTTTTTGGTTATGTTGGGGGGGGGACTACTAAATTCACCCCTCCACTTT.

This clone was counted between two and nine times. This chain uses TRBV11-2 with TRBJ1-6; D not resolved. From germline, CDR1 is SGHAT and CDR2 FQNNGV. V shed 5 bases and J shed 4 bases, with 12 bases lying between them. The CDR3 spans 15 residues. The CDR3 DNA reads TGTGCCAGCAGCCCGTCTGCAGGATATAATTCACCCCTCCACTTT. This encodes CASSPSAGYNSPLHF.

The genes are TRBV24-1 and TRBJ2-5, with 12 nucleotides matching TRBD2. Looked up from germline, CDR1 is KGHDR and CDR2 is SFDVKD. The junction had 2 bases not matched to a gene; V was cut back by 4 bases and J by 3 bases. The CDR3 extends over 15 amino acids. This CDR3 reads CATSETSGGEETQYF. In DNA, the CDR3 is TGTGCCACCAGTGAGACTAGCGGGGGCGAAGAGACCCAGTACTTC.

The chain has TRBV19 and TRBJ1-2; 9 bases align to TRBD1. The CDR3 consists of 14 residues. The V and J ends lost 6 bases and 9 bases, in that order; junction bases with no gene match: 11. Germline values: CDR1 LNHDA, CDR2 SQIVND (reference sequence). The CDR3 DNA reads as TGTGCCAGTAGCCGGGTCCGGGACAGGGCGAGCTACACCTTC. Translating it yields CASSRVRDRASYTF.

The chain uses TRBV11-2 and TRBJ2-5; 8 nucleotides line up with TRBD1. The CDR3 is 13 amino acids. Trimming removed 1 base from V and 5 bases from J; junction bases left unmatched: 0. Germline values: CDR1 SGHAT, CDR2 FQNNGV. The CDR3, as DNA: TGTGCCAGCAGCTTAGGACAGGGGGAGACCCAGTACTTC. It codes for CASSLGQGETQYF.

The chain recombines TRBV24-1 with TRBJ2-5; 10 bases map to TRBD1. Looked up from germline, CDR1 is KGHDR and CDR2 is SFDVKD. The V and J ends lost 3 bases and 5 bases, in that order; junction bases with no gene match: 8. This CDR3 has 16 amino acids. CDR3 residues: CATSDVGTGDMETQYF. For the CDR3, the DNA is TGTGCCACCAGTGATGTCGGGACAGGGGATATGGAGACCCAGTACTTC.

The CDR3, as DNA: TGCGCCAGCAGCCACTCCGGGACAGGGCCCTACGAGCAGTACTTC. This codes for CASSHSGTGPYEQYF. This rearrangement joins TRBV4-3 to TRBJ2-7; 9 bases align to TRBD1. CDR1 LGHNA and CDR2 YSLEER come from the germline V gene. The CDR3 length is 15 residues. The J segment lost 2 bases and the V segment lost 3 bases, leaving 5 bases of the junction unmatched.

The rearrangement links TRBV4-1 to TRBJ2-5; 9 bases align to TRBD2. This CDR3 contains 15 residues. CDR1 is MGHRA, CDR2 YSYEKL, per germline. J gave up 5 bases and V 4 bases, and 8 bases lay outside the gene matches. The CDR3 reads CASSLQRREGETQYF. CDR3 DNA sequence: TGCGCCAGCAGCCTACAAAGGCGGGAGGGGGAGACCCAGTACTTC.

The CDR3 coding sequence is TGTGCCAGCTCACCACGGACAGGACTAAGTACTGAAGCTTTCTTT. Translating gives CASSPRTGLSTEAFF. This chain links TRBV18 with TRBJ1-1; TRBD1 aligns across 7 bases. The germline V gene encodes CDR1 KGHSH and CDR2 LQKENI. V trimming: 1 base; J trimming: 5 bases; junction bases outside the gene matches: 7. The CDR3 runs to 15 residues.

The V gene is TRBV24-1, the J gene TRBJ2-7, with 9 nucleotides matching TRBD1. The CDR3 runs to 14 residues. Germline V CDR1 and CDR2: KGHDR, SFDVKD. V lost 4 bases and J lost 6; bases outside the gene matches: 6. CDR3 in amino acids: CATSEGQGRSEQYF. CDR3 in DNA: TGTGCCACCAGTGAGGGACAGGGAAGGAGCGAGCAGTACTTC.

This clone was seen only a few times. The chain joins TRBV27 to TRBJ2-4; D possibly corresponds to TRBD2 (6 bases). There are 14 residues in the CDR3. CDR1 MNHEY and CDR2 SMNVEV come from the germline V gene (reference sequence). V was shortened by 3 bases and J by 2 bases, with 8 bases between the two germline ends. CDR3 DNA: TGTGCCAGCAGTTTTGGCGGGACCAAAAACATTCAGTACTTC. It codes for CASSFGGTKNIQYF.

V and J are TRBV11-2 and TRBJ2-1, with D possibly TRBD2 on 7 matching bases. V lost 3 bases and J 10 bases, leaving 19 bases between the germline ends. This CDR3 region has 15 residues. Looked up from germline, CDR1 is SGHAT and CDR2 is FQNNGV. CDR3 sequence reads: CASSLGGPPVDEQFF. The CDR3 DNA sequence: TGTGCCAGCAGCTTGGGGGGGCCCCCTGTGGACGAGCAGTTCTTC.

The V and J genes are TRBV11-2 and TRBJ2-7; D is undetermined. V was trimmed by 5 bases and J by 3 bases, leaving 17 bases between them. Germline CDR1 SGHAT, CDR2 FQNNGV. The length of the CDR3 is 15 residues. The CDR3 spells CASSLLGSSSYEQYF. CDR3 nucleotide sequence: TGTGCCAGCAGCCTACTCGGGTCGTCGAGCTACGAGCAGTACTTC.

V and J are TRBV9 and TRBJ1-2; D unclear. The germline CDR1 and CDR2 sequences are SGDLS and YYNGEE. The length of the CDR3 is 12 residues. Trimming removed 4 bases at V and 5 bases at J, with 9 bases between. The DNA of the CDR3 is TGTGCCAGCAGCTCAAGAGATTATGGCTACACCTTC. This codes for CASSSRDYGYTF.

This chain links TRBV28 with TRBJ2-1, with 14 bases that match TRBD2. V dropped 8 bases and J dropped 7; count of bases not matched to a gene: 7. CDR3 length: 15 residues. CDR1 is MDHEN, CDR2 SYDVKM, per germline. CDR3 loop: CASRPGLAGVNEQFF. In DNA, the CDR3 is TGTGCCAGCCGACCGGGACTAGCGGGAGTAAATGAGCAGTTCTTC. The full variable domain, with the rest looked up from reference TRBV28 and TRBJ2-1, is DVKVTQSSRYLVKRTGEKVFLECVQDMDHENMFWYRQDPGLGLRLIYFSYDVKMKEKGDIPEGYSVSREKKERFSLILESASTNQTSMYLCASRPGLAGVNEQFFGPGTRLTVL.

This rearrangement joins TRBV3-1 (or the pseudogene TRBV3-2) to TRBJ2-3; possible D gene TRBD2, 5 bases. The length of the CDR3 is 15 residues. CDR1 and CDR2 from the germline V gene are LGHDT and YNNKEL (reference sequence). V lost 0 bases, J lost 3 bases, and 10 bases lay in between. This CDR3 reads CASSQELALTDTQYF. CDR3 bases: TGTGCCAGCAGCCAAGAGTTAGCGCTTACAGATACGCAGTATTTT.

The chain employs TRBV5-1 and TRBJ1-1, with D unclear. The germline V gene encodes CDR1 SGHRS and CDR2 YFSETQ. This CDR3 is 14 amino acids long. Trimming pared 0 bases from V and 6 bases from J, leaving 12 bases between. The CDR3: CASSLDPGWAEAFF. Here the CDR3 DNA reads TGCGCCAGCAGCTTGGATCCGGGGTGGGCTGAAGCTTTCTTT.

This chain connects TRBV3-1 (or the pseudogene TRBV3-2) to TRBJ1-2; D gene unclear. Trimming took 4 bases from V and 2 from J, leaving 11 bases between them. The CDR3 contains 14 residues. CDR1 is LGHDT, CDR2 YNNKEL, per germline (reference sequence). Written as DNA, the CDR3 is TGTGCCAGCAGCCCCGACACCCAAAACTATGGCTACACCTTC. This sequence encodes CASSPDTQNYGYTF.

V is TRBV6-5 and J is TRBJ2-7; D remains ambiguous. Germline CDR1 is MNHEY and CDR2 is SVGAGI. V shed 5 bases and J shed 4 bases, with 12 bases lying between them. The CDR3 consists of 13 residues. CDR3 in amino acids: CASSHDPYYEQYF. The CDR3 DNA is TGTGCCAGCAGTCACGATCCCTATTACGAGCAGTACTTC.

The V gene is TRBV11-3, the J gene TRBJ1-2; possible D gene TRBD1, 6 bases. The CDR3 has 17 amino acids. Germline CDR1 and CDR2: SGHNT and YENEEA. V was cut by 1 base and J by 6 bases, with 21 bases left in between. The CDR3 protein is CASSLGQGTGPGDGYTF. The CDR3 DNA sequence: TGTGCCAGCAGCTTAGGGCAGGGGACCGGGCCTGGGGATGGCTACACCTTC.

This clone was detected only a few times. The chain joins TRBV29-1 to TRBJ2-7; possibly TRBD1 for D (5 bases). The length of the CDR3 is 13 residues. V was shortened by 4 bases and J by 3 bases, with 13 bases between the two germline ends. Per germline, CDR1 SQVTM and CDR2 ANQGSEA. The CDR3 sequence is CSVGDSRHYEQYF. In nucleotides, the CDR3 is TGCAGCGTTGGTGACAGCCGACACTACGAGCAGTACTTC.

The chain recombines TRBV28 with TRBJ1-1; possibly TRBD1 for D (5 bases). Per germline, CDR1 MDHEN and CDR2 SYDVKM. The CDR3 contains 15 residues. V lost 3 bases and J lost 4, with 15 bases in between. The CDR3 sequence: CASSFPRGGSTEAFF. The CDR3 bases are TGTGCCAGCAGTTTCCCTCGGGGGGGGAGCACTGAAGCTTTCTTT.

V gene TRBV7-7 combines with J gene TRBJ2-7; 7 bases agree with TRBD1. The CDR3 is 13 amino acids. Germline V gene lookup returns CDR1 SSHAT and CDR2 FNYEAQ (reference sequence). V lost 8 bases to trimming and J lost 3 bases; unmatched junction nucleotides: 7. Here the CDR3 reads CASAKGQDYEQYF. The CDR3, as DNA: TGTGCCAGCGCTAAAGGACAGGACTACGAGCAGTACTTC. Full variable domain (rest looked up from reference TRBV7-7 and TRBJ2-7): GAGVSQSPRYKVTKRGQDVTLRCDPISSHATLYWYQQALGQGPEFLTYFNYEAQPDKSGLPSDRFSAERPEGSISTLTIQRTEQRDSAMYRCASAKGQDYEQYFGPGTRLTVT.

This clone was counted between two and nine times. The chain couples TRBV6-2 or TRBV6-3 to TRBJ1-6; weak D call: TRBD1 (6 bases). CDR3 length: 13 residues. The germline V and J ends were trimmed by 2 bases and 13 bases, with 12 bases remaining between them. Per germline, CDR1 MNHEY and CDR2 SVGEGT. CDR3 sequence (DNA): TGTGCCAGCAGTTACGGGGGCAGTTCGCCCCTCCACTTT. Protein sequence: CASSYGGSSPLHF.